This T cell receptor beta chain was identified in a study of cytomegalovirus exposure and HLA in healthy donors. Worth noting for this clone: What it recognizes is unknown.

Study findings and constraints: Productive status was seen about 87% or about 30% of the time for most TCR beta V segments in an earlier analysis.

Primers: 60 Vbeta forward and 13 Jbeta reverse. Libraries were prepared by immunoSEQ multiplex PCR; TCRdb keeps only in-frame clonotypes and omits some of them. The table has 100,000 to 150,000 clones, 83% seen once. This TCR came from a girl aged 2-10 years in good health and CMV-seronegative. Source material: PBMCs.

The CDR3: CASSPRDRGEQYF. CDR3 nucleotide sequence: TGTGCCAGCAGCCCGAGGGACAGGGGGGAGCAGTACTTC. The rearrangement links TRBV5-6 to TRBJ2-7; TRBD1 matches 11 bases. Germline CDR1 is SGHDT and CDR2 is YYEEEE. Germline trimming cut 4 bases from V and 7 bases from J; bases unmatched to any gene: 4. The CDR3 contains 13 residues.